This T cell receptor (beta chain) is from a study of identifying expanded T cells in peripheral blood. The CDR3 length is 15 residues. Germline loops: CDR1 MNHEY, CDR2 SMNVEV (reference sequence). Between the trimmed V and J ends, which lost 1 base and 2 bases, there was a span of 6 bases. The table came from immunoSEQ multiplex PCR; TCRdb's copy has only in-frame clones and leaves some out. The table shows 85,000 to 120,000 clones, with about 87% occurring only once. Collection occurred without any documented infections or immune events in donors. V gene TRBV27 combines with J gene TRBJ2-6; D is uncertain. Sequenced input: blood. This TCR was recovered from a person aged 18 to 70 in good health. CDR3 sequence reads: CASSLWGTGANVLTF. CDR3 DNA sequence: TGTGCCAGCAGTTTATGGGGAACTGGGGCCAACGTCCTGACTTTC.